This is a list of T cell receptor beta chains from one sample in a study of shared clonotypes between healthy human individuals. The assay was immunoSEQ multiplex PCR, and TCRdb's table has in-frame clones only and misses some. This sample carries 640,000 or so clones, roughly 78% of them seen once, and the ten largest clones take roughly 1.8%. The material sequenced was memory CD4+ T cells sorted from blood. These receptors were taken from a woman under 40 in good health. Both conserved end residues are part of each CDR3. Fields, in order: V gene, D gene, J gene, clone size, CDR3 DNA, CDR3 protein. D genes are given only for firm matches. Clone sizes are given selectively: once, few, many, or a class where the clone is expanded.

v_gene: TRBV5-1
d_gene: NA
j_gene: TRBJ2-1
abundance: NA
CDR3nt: TGCGCCAGCAGCGGAGGACGTACGTTGGCGCTCCACAATGAGCAGTTCTTC
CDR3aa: CASSGGRTLALHNEQFF

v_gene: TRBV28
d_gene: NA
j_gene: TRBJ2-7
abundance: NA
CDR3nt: TGTGCCAGCAAGTGGGATAGGGTGGAGTACTTC
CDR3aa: CASKWDRVEYF

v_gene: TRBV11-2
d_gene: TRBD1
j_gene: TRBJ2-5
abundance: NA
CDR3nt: TGTGCCAGCAGCCCCGGACAGGACCGGGGGACCCAGTACTTC
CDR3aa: CASSPGQDRGTQYF

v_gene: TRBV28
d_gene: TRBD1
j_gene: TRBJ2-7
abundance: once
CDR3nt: TGTGCCAGCAGTCCCTGGGACAGGGGAACCTACGAGCAGTACTTC
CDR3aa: CASSPWDRGTYEQYF

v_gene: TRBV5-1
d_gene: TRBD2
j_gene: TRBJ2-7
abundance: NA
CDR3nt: TGCGCCAGCAGCCAACTAGCGGGAGAGGGCGAGCAGTACTTC
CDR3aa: CASSQLAGEGEQYF

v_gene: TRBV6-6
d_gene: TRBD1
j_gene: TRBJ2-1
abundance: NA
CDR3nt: TGTGCCAGCAGCACGACCCGGGACAGTGAGCAGTTCTTC
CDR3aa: CASSTTRDSEQFF

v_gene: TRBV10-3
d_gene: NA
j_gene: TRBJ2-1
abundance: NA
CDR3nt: TGTGCCACGACAACGACAGCGGAGTACAATGAGCAGTTCTTC
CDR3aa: CATTTTAEYNEQFF

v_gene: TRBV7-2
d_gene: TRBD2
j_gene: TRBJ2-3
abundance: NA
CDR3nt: TGTGCCAGCAGTCCGGGACTAGCGGACACAGATACGCAGTATTTT
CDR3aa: CASSPGLADTDTQYF

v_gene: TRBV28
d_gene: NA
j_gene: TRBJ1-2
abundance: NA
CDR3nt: TGTGCCACCTCCGGGGGTGGCTACACCTTC
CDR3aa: CATSGGGYTF

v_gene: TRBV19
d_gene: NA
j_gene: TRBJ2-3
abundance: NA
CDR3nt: TGTGCCAGTAGTACCCAGGGCGCGGATACGCAGTATTTT
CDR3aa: CASSTQGADTQYF

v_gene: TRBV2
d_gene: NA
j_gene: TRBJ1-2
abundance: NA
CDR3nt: TGTGCCAGCAGCGCCCAGTTCACCCGCGGAGCTAACTATGGCTACACCTTC
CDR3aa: CASSAQFTRGANYGYTF

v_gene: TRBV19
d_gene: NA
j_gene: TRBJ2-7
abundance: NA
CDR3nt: TGTGCCAGTAGTAGAGGCTCAATAGGGGGTTACGAGCAGTACTTC
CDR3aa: CASSRGSIGGYEQYF

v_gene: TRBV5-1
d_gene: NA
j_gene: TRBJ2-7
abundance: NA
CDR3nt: TGCGCCAGCAGCTTGACGGCTAGTTCGGGCGAGCAGTACTTC
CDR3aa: CASSLTASSGEQYF

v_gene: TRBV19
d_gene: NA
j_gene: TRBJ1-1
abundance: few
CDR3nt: TGTGCCAGTAGTCCTCGGACCAACACTGAAGCTTTCTTT
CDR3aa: CASSPRTNTEAFF

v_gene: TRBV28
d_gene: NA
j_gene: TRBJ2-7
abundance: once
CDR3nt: TGTGCCAGCAGTGGGAACAGGGTTAGTGAGCAGTACTTC
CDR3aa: CASSGNRVSEQYF

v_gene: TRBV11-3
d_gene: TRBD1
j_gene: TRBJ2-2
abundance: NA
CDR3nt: TGTGCCAGCAGCGTTGGACAGGGAACCGCCGGGGAGCTGTTTTTT
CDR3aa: CASSVGQGTAGELFF

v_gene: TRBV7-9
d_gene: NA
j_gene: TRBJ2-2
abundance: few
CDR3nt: TGTGCCAGCAGCCCCTCCGGGGGATACACCGGGGAGCTGTTTTTT
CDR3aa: CASSPSGGYTGELFF

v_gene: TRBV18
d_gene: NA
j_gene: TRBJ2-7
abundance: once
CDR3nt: TGTGCCAGCTCACCACCTGGCGGTGGGGCCTACGAGCAGTACTTC
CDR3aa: CASSPPGGGAYEQYF

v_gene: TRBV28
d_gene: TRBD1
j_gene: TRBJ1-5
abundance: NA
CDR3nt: TGTGCCAGCTGGGGGGCAGGGGGAGGACAGCCCCAGCATTTT
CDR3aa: CASWGAGGGQPQHF

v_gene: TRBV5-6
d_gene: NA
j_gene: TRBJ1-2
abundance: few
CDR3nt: TGTGCCAGCAGCTTTCAGGGGCAGTATGGCTACACCTTC
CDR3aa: CASSFQGQYGYTF

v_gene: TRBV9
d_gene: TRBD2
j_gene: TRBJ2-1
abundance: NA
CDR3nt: TGTGCCAGCAGCGTAGCTGGGGTAGCGGGGTCCCCTAGGAATGAGCAGTTCTTC
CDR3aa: CASSVAGVAGSPRNEQFF

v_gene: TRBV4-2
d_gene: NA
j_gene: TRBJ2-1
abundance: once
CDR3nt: TGTGCCAGCAGCCAAGAGCTACAGCCCACCGATGAGCAGTTCTTC
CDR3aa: CASSQELQPTDEQFF

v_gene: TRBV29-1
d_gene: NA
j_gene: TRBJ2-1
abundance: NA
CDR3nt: TGCAGCGTTCGGAGCTCCTACAATGAGCAGTTCTTC
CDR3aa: CSVRSSYNEQFF

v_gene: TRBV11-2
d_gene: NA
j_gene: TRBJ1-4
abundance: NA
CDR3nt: TGTGCCAGCAGCACTAGGGCAGCCTTTAATGAAAAACTGTTTTTT
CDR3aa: CASSTRAAFNEKLFF

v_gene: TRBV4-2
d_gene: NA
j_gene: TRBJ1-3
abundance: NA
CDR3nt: TGTGCCAGCAGCCAGGGAACAGACTACTCTGGAAACACCATATATTTT
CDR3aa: CASSQGTDYSGNTIYF

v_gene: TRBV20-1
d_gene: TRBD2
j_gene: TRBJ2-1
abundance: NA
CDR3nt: TGCAGTGCTAGGAGCGGGGGTGAGCAGTTCTTC
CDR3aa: CSARSGGEQFF

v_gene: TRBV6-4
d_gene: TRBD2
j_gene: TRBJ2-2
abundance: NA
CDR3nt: TGTGCCAGCAGTGAACTAGCGGGAGGGACCGGGGAGCTGTTTTTT
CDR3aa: CASSELAGGTGELFF

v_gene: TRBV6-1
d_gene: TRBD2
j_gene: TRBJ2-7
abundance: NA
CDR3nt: TGTGCCAGCAGGAGTGACTCGGGGGGGAAAAACGAGCAGTACTTC
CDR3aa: CASRSDSGGKNEQYF

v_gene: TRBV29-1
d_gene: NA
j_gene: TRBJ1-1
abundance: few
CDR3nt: TGCAGCGTTGCCGATGGGAACACTGAAGCTTTCTTT
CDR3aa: CSVADGNTEAFF

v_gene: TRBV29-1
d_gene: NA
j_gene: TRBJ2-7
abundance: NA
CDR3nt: TGCAGCGTTGAGGATAGTAATTACGAGCAGTACTTC
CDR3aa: CSVEDSNYEQYF

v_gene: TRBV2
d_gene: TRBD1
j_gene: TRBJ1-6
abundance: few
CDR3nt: TGTGCCAGCAGTGCCAGGGGGCAGGGGGCTTATTCACCCCTCCACTTT
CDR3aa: CASSARGQGAYSPLHF

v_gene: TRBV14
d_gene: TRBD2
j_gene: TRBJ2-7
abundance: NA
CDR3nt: TGTGCCAGCAGCCTAAGCGGGAGGGCCTCCTACGAGCAGTACTTC
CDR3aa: CASSLSGRASYEQYF

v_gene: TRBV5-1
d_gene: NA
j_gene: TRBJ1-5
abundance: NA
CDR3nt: TGCGCCAGCAGCTTGAACCCTGTAAGGGCTAATCAGCCCCAGCATTTT
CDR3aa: CASSLNPVRANQPQHF

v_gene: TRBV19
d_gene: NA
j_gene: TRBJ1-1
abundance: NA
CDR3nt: TGTGCCAGTAGTATAAGCCCGAAGAACACTGAAGCTTTCTTT
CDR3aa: CASSISPKNTEAFF

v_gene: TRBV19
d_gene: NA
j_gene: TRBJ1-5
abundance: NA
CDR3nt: TGTGCCAGTAGTCAAACCGGGACCACGGTGAATCAGCCCCAGCATTTT
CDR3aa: CASSQTGTTVNQPQHF

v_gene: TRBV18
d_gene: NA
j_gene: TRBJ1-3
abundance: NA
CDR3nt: TGTGCCAGCTCACCGGGGGGGGCTTCTGGAAACACCATATATTTT
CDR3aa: CASSPGGASGNTIYF

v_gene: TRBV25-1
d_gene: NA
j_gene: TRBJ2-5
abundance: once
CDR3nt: TGTGCCAGCAGTGGTGCTAATCAAGAGACCCAGTACTTC
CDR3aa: CASSGANQETQYF

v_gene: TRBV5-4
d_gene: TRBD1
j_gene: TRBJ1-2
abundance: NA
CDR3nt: TGTGCCAGCAGCCTACAGATCCGGGACAGTGGTGGCTACACCTTC
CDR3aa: CASSLQIRDSGGYTF

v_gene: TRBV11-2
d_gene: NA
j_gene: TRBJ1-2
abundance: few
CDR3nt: TGTGCCAGCAGCTTAGTCTGGGACACTAACTATGGCTACACCTTC
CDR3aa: CASSLVWDTNYGYTF

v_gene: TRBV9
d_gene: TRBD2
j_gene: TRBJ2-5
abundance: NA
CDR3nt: TGTGCCAGCAGCCCGAGGACTAGCGGGGCAAGGTGGACCCAGTACTTC
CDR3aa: CASSPRTSGARWTQYF

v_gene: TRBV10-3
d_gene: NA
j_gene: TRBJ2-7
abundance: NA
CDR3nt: TGTGCCATCAGTGACCCGTACGAGCAGTACTTC
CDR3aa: CAISDPYEQYF

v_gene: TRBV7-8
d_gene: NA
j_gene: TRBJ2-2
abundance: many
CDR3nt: TGTGCCAGCAGCTTGGCGTTGAACACCGGGGAGCTGTTTTTT
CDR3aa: CASSLALNTGELFF